This T cell receptor (beta chain) originates from a study of T cell responses to AZD1222 COVID-19 vaccine. The study, taken as a whole, reports: A rise in Spike-specific TCR breadth and depth followed two AZD1222 doses. Donors, mostly white British, included more females; clonal diversity was possibly underestimated.

Timing groups of about 4 and about 12 weeks for second doses were pooled. This CDR3 spans 15 amino acids. Germline V CDR1 and CDR2: KGHSH, LQKENI. Trimming removed 3 bases from V and 5 bases from J; junction bases left unmatched: 5. Remarks on this clone: Antigen specificity is unknown.

Assay: immunoSEQ multiplex PCR; the TCRdb copy retains only in-frame clones and omits some. Of some 150,000 clones detected, 80% to 95% appear once; the ten largest clones hold roughly 3.3%. The sequence was collected from an adult who received the AZD1222 COVID-19 vaccine. The sequences come from peripheral blood, collected 28 days after the second AZD1222 dose. This sequence joins TRBV18 and TRBJ2-1; 9 nucleotides align to TRBD2. CDR3 sequence (DNA): TGTGCCAGCTCACCCCGTAGCGGGAGCCACAATGAGCAGTTCTTC. Translating gives CASSPRSGSHNEQFF.